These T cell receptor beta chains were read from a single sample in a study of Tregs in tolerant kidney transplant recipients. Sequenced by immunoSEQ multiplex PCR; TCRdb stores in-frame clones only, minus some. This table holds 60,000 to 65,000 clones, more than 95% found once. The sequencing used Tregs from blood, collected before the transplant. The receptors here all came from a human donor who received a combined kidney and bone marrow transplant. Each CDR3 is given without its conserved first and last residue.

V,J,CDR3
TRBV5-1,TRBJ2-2,ASSSRTGANTGELF
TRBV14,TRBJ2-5,ASSQRGESEETQY
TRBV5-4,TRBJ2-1,ASSLGTRGAYNEQF
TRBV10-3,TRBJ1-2,AISEAGDYGYT
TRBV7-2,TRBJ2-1,ASGPSGSPHNEQF
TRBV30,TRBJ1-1,AWSITGATEAF
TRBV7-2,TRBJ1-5,ASSSYRGKGSQPQH
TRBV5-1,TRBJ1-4,ASSLFGTGDEKLF
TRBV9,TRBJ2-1,ASSVGGHDVSDEQF
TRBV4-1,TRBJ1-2,ASSQRDRGHGYT
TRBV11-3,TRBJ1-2,ASSFLGGLGYT
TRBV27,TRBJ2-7,ASSSLQFGTYEQY
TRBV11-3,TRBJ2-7,ASRRDRGYEQY
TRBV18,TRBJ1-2,ASSRGTAYGYT
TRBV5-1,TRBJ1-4,ASSFLGGGEKLF
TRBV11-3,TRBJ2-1,ASSLEGQGEQF
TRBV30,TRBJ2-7,AWRVPGQGVYEQY
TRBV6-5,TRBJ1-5,ASSLQGDNQPQH
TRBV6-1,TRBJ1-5,ASNTRSRDHQPQH
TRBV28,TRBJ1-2,ASKAGDGYT
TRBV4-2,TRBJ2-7,ASSQEGASGAPYEQY
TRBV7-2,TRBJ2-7,ASSLRVSYEQY
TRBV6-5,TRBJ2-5,ASSLSGAKTQY
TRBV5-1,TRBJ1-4,ASSPGQGNNEKLF
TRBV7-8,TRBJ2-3,AGGTGRTDTQY
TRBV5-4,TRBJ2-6,ASSFGSGANVLT
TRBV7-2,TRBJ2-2,ASSLEVRGTGELF
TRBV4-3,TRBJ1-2,ASSQWRGAGYGYT
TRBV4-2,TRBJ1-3,ASSQDFRQGYTIY
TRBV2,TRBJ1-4,ASNFGTELEKLF
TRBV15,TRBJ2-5,ATSRAWTGGPETQY
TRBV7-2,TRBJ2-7,ASSLGVGGGPQGEQY
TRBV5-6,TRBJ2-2,ASSQSTGGGWTGELF
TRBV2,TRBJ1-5,ASRGQGDNQPQH
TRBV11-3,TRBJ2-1,ASSLRLAGGNEQF
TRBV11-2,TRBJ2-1,ASSLMAGVYNEQF
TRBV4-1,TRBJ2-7,ASSHAAGLVYEQY
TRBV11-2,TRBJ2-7,ASTVGTGPYEQY
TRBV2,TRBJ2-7,ASSEWASGSYEQY
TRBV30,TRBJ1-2,AWSPGQAWGGYT